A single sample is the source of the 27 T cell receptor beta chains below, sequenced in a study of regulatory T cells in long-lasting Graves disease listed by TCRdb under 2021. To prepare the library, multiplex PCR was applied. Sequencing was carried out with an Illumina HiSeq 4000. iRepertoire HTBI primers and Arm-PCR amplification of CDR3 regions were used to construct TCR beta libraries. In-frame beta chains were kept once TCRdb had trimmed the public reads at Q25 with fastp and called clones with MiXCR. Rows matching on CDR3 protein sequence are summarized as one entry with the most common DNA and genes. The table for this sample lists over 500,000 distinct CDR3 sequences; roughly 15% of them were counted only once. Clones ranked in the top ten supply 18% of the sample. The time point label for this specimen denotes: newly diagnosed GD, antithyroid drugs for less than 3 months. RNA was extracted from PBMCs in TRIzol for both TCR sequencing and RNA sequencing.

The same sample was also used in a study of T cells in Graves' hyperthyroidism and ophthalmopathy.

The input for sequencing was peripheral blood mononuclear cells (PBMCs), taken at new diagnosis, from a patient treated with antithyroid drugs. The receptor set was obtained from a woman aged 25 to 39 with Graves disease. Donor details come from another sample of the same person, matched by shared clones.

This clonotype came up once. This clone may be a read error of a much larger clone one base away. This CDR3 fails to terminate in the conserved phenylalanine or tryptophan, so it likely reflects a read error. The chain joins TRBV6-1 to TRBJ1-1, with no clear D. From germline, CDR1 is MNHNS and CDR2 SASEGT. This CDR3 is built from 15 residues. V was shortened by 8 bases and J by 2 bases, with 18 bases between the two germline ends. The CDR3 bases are TGTGCCAGCCGAAAGCGGGAAATTCTAAACACTGAAGCTTTCCTT. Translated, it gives CASRKREILNTEAFL.

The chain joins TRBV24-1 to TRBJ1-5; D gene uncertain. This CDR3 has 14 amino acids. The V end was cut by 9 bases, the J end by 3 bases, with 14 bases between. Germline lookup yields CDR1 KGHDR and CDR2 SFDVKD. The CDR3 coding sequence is TGTGCCACCGGGTCGGGGAGAATCAATCAGCCCCAGCATTTT. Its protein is CATGSGRINQPQHF.

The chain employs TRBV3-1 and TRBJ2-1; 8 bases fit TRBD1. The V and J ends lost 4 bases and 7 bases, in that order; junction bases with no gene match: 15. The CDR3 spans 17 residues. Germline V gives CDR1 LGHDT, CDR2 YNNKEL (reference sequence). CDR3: CASSPSGSGRGLNEQFF. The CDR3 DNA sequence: TGTGCCAGCAGCCCATCGGGGTCGGGCAGGGGGCTTAATGAGCAGTTCTTC.

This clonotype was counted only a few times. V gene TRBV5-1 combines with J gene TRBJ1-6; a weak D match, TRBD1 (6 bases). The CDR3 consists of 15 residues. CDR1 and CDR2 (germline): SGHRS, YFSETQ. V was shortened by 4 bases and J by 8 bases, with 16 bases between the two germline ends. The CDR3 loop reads CASSRSGDRDSPLHF. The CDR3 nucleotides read TGCGCCAGCAGCAGGTCAGGGGATCGGGATTCACCCCTCCACTTT.

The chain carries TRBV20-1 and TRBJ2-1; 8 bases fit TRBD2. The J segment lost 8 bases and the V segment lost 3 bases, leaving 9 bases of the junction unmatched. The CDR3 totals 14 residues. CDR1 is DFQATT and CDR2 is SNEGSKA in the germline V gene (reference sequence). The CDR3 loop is CSARGLAGTHEQFF. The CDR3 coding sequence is TGCAGTGCTAGGGGGCTAGCGGGCACCCATGAGCAGTTCTTC.

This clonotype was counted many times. The CDR3 DNA sequence: TGTGCCAGTCGTGGGACAGATAGGATGAACACTGAAGCTTTCTTT. This translates into CASRGTDRMNTEAFF. The chain combines TRBV6-1 with TRBJ1-1, with TRBD1 matching over 7 bases. V gave up 9 bases and J gave up 0 bases; unmatched junction bases: 10. Germline V lookup: CDR1 MNHNS, CDR2 SASEGT. The CDR3 has 15 residues.

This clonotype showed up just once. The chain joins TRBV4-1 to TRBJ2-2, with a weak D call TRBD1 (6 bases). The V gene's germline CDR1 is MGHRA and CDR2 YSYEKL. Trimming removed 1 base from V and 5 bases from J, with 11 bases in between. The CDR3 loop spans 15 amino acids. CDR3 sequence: CASSQGRQGTGELFF. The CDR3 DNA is TGCGCCAGCAGCCAAGGGCGCCAGGGGACCGGGGAGCTGTTTTTT.

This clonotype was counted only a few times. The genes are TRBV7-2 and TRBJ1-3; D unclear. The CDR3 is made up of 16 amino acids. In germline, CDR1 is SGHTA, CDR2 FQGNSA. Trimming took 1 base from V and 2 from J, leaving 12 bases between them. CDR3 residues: CASSLDGQGTGNTIYF. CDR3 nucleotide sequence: TGTGCCAGCAGCTTAGACGGTCAAGGGACTGGAAACACCATATATTTT.

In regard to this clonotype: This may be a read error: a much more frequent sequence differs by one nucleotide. The CDR3 spells CASSSPGTPMNTEAFF. In DNA, the CDR3 is TGTGCCAGCAGCTCTCCGGGTACTCCTATGAACACTGAAGCTTTCTTT. The chain carries TRBV27 and TRBJ1-1; D is ambiguous. Trimming removed 6 bases at V and 0 bases at J, with 17 bases between. Germline CDR1 MNHEY, CDR2 SMNVEV (reference sequence). This CDR3 region has 16 residues.

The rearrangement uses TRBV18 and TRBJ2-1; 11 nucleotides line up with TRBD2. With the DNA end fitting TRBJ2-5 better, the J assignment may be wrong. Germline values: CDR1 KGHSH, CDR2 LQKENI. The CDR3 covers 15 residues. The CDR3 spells CASSPTSGNDKTQYF. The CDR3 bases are TGTGCCAGCTCACCGACTAGCGGGAATGACAAGACCCAGTACTTC.

The CDR3 here is CASSLISGRNNEQFF. DNA for the CDR3: TGTGCCAGCAGCTTAATTAGCGGGAGGAACAATGAGCAGTTCTTC. The genes are TRBV7-9 and TRBJ2-1, with 10 nucleotides matching TRBD2. V gave up 2 bases and J gave up 5 bases; unmatched junction bases: 3. Germline V gene lookup returns CDR1 SEHNR and CDR2 FQNEAQ (reference sequence). The CDR3 has 15 residues.

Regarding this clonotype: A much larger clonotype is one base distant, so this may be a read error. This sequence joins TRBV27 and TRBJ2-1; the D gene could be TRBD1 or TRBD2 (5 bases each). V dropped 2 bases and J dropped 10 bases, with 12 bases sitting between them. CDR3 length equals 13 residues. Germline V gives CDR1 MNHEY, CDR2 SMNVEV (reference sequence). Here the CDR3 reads CASSLPRRDEQFF. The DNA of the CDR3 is TGTGCCAGCAGTTTACCGCGTCGGGACGAGCAGTTCTTC.

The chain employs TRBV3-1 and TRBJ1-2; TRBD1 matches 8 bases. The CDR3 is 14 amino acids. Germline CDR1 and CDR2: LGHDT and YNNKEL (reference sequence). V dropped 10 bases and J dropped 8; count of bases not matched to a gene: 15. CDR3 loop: CATLRDRPPWGYTF. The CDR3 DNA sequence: TGTGCCACCCTCCGGGACAGGCCCCCTTGGGGCTACACCTTC.

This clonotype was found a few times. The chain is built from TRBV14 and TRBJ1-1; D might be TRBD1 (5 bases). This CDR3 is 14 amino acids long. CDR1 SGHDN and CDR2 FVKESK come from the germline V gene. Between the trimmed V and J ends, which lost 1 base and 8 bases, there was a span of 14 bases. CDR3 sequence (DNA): TGTGCCAGCAGCCAAGGTGGGGCAGGGTCGGAAGCTTTCTTT. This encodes CASSQGGAGSEAFF.

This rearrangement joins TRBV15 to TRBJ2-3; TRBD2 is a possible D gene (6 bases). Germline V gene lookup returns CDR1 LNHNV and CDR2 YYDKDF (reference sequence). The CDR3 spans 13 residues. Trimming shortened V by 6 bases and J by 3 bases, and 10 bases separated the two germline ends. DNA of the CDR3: TGTGCCACCAGGCCGACTAGTACAGATACGCAGTATTTT. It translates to CATRPTSTDTQYF.

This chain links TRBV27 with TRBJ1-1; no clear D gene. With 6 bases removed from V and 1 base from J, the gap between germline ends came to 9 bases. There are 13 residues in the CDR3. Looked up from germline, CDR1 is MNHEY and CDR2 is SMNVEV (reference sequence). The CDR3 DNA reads TGTGCCAGCAGGGGGAGCGGGAACACTGAAGCTTTCTTT. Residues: CASRGSGNTEAFF.

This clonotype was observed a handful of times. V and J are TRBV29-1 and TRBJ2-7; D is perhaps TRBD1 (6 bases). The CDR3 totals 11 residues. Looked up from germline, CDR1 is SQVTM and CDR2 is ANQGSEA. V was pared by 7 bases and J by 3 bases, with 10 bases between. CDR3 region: CSAEQGYEQYF. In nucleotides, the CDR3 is TGCAGCGCCGAACAGGGCTACGAGCAGTACTTC.

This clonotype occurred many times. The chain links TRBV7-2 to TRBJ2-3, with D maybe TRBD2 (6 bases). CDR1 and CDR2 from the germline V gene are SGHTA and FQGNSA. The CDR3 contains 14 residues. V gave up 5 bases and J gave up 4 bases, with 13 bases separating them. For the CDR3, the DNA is TGTGCCAGCAGCCCCCGGGGGTTTGCAGATACGCAGTATTTT. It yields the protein CASSPRGFADTQYF.

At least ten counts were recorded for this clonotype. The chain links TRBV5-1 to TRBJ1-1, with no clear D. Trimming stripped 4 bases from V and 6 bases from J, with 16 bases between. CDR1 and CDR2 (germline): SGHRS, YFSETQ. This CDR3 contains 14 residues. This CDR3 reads CASSNGRTFPEAFF. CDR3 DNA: TGCGCCAGCAGCAACGGGAGGACGTTCCCTGAAGCTTTCTTT.

CDR3 in DNA: TGTGCCAGCAGCTTACCGCACATCCTCCGGGACAGTTATGGCTACACCTTC. Translating gives CASSLPHILRDSYGYTF. The rearrangement links TRBV7-2 to TRBJ1-2; 7 nucleotides agree with TRBD1. The CDR3 is 17 residues long. Losses at the gene ends were 2 bases for V and 5 bases for J; bases not matched to a gene: 14. The germline CDR1 and CDR2 sequences are SGHTA and FQGNSA.

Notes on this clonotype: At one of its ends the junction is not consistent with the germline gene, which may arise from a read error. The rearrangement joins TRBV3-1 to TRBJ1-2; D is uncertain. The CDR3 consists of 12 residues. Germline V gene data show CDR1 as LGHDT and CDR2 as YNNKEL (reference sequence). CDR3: CGSSPSGAGYTF. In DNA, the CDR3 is TGTGGCAGCAGCCCCTCTGGTGCGGGCTACACCTTC.

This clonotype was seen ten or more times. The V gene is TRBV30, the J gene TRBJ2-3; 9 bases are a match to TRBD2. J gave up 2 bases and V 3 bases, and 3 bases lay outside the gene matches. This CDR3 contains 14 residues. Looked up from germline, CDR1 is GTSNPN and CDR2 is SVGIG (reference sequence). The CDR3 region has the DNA TGTGCCTGGAGCTCTAGCGGGACCACAGATACGCAGTATTTT. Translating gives CAWSSSGTTDTQYF. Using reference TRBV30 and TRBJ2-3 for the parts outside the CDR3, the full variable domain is SQTIHQWPATLVQPVGSPLSLECTVEGTSNPNLYWYRQAAGRGLQLLFYSVGIGQISSEVPQNLSASRPQDRQFILSSKKLLLSDSGFYLCAWSSSGTTDTQYFGPGTRLTVL.

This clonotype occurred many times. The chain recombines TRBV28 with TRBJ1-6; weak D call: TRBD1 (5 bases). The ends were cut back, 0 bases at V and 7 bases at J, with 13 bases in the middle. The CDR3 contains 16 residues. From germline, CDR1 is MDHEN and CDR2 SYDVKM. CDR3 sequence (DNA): TGTGCCAGCAGTTTATGGGGACCCGGAGGGAATTCACCCCTCCACTTT. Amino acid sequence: CASSLWGPGGNSPLHF.

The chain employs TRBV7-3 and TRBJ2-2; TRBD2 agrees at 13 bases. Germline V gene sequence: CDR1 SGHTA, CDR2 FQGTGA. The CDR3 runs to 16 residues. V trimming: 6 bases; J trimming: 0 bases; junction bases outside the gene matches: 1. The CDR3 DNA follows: TGTGCCAGCAGGGGACTAGCGGGGACGAACACCGGGGAGCTGTTTTTT. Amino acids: CASRGLAGTNTGELFF.

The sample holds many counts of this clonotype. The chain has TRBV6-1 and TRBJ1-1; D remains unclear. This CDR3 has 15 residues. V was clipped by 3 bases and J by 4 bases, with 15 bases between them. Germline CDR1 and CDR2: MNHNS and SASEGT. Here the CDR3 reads CASSDRVTFTTEAFF. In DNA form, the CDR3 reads TGTGCCAGCAGTGATAGGGTCACATTTACCACTGAAGCTTTCTTT.

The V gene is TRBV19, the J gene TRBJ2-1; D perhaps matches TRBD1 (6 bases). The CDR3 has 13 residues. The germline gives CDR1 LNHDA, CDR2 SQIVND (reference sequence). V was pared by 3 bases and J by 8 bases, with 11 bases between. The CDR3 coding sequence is TGTGCCAGTAGTATGCGACAGGACGATGAGCAGTTCTTC. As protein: CASSMRQDDEQFF.

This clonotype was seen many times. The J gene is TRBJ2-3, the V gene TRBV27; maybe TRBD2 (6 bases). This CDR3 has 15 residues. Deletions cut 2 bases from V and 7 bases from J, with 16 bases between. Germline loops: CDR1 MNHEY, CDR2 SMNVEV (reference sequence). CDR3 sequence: CASSLKGGILYTQYF. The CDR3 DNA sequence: TGTGCCAGCAGTTTAAAGGGCGGGATCCTATATACGCAGTATTTT.